The T cell receptor beta chain under discussion was sequenced for a study of metastatic and nonmetastatic thyroid tumors. Study in general: Patients with malignant and benign thyroid disease provided blood and tumor or nodule tissue, whose repertoires were compared. Study results and limitations: Reported TCR beta diversity, measured in blood and tumor, was significantly higher for malignant thyroid tumors than for benign nodules.

V dropped 2 bases and J dropped 3 bases, with 9 bases sitting between them. There are 13 residues in the CDR3. Germline-derived CDR1 and CDR2 are SGHNT and YYREEE (reference sequence). This clone was seen repeatedly, ten times or more. Its specificity is unknown. Authors' processing steps: A distant-metastasis classifier for papillary thyroid cancer was built using CDR3 differences across clinicopathological groups. With MiXCR, TCRdb called clones anew from the PCR reads. In this record, the V and J calls reflect TCRdb's handling and not the investigators' own analysis. Here the sample spans some 18,000 clones, 22% being singletons. No patient received treatment before thyroid surgery.

The chain recombines TRBV5-4 with TRBJ2-7; the D gene could be TRBD1 or TRBD2 (5 bases each). The material sequenced was tumor tissue. This receptor was identified in a male donor with papillary thyroid cancer or a benign thyroid nodule (not recorded which). Some clones in this sample may be carry-over from other donors' samples. The CDR3 is CASSLGTNYEQYF. The CDR3 DNA is TGTGCCAGCAGCTTAGGGACGAACTACGAGCAGTACTTC. Filled out from reference TRBV5-4 and TRBJ2-7, the complete variable domain reads ETGVTQSPTHLIKTRGQQVTLRCSSQSGHNTVSWYQQALGQGPQFIFQYYREEENGRGNFPPRFSGLQFPNYSSELNVNALELDDSALYLCASSLGTNYEQYFGPGTRLTVT.